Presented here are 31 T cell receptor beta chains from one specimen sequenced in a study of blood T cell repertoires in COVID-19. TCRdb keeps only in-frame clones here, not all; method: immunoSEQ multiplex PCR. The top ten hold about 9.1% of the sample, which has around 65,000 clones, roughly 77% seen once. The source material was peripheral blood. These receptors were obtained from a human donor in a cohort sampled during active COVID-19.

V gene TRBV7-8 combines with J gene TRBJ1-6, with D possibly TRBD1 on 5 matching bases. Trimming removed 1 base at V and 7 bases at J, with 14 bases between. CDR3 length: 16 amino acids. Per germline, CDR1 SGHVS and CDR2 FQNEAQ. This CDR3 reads CASSLGVVGGNSPLHF. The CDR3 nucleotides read TGTGCCAGCAGCTTAGGGGTAGTCGGGGGAAATTCACCCCTCCACTTT.

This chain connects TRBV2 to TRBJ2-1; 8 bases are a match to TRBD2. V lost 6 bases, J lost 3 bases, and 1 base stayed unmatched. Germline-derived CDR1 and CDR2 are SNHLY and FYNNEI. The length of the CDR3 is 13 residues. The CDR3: CASRREDYNEQFF. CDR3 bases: TGTGCCAGCAGGCGGGAGGACTACAATGAGCAGTTCTTC.

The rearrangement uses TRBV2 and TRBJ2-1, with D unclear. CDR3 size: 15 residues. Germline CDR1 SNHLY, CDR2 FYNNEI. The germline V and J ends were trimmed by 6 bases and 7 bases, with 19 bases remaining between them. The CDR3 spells CASSPPELLPNEQFF. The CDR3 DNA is TGTGCCAGCAGCCCCCCGGAGCTTCTTCCTAATGAGCAGTTCTTC.

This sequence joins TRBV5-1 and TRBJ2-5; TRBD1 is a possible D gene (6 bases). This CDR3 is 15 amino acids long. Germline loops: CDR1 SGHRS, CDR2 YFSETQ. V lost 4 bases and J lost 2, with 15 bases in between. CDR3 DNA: TGCGCCAGCAGCACGACAGGTCCCTTACAAGAGACCCAGTACTTC. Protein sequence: CASSTTGPLQETQYF.

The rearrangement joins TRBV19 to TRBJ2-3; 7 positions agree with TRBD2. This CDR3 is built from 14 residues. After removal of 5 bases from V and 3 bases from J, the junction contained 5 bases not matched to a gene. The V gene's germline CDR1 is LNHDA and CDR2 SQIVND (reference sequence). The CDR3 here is CASSYGLGTDTQYF. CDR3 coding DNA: TGTGCCAGTAGTTACGGACTAGGAACAGATACGCAGTATTTT.

CDR3 amino acids: CASSPGLAGGTDTQYF. The CDR3 DNA reads as TGCGCCAGCAGCCCGGGACTAGCGGGAGGCACAGATACGCAGTATTTT. The chain couples TRBV4-3 to TRBJ2-3, with TRBD2 matching 14 bases. There are 16 residues in the CDR3. Losses at the gene ends were 4 bases for V and 1 base for J; bases not matched to a gene: 1. CDR1 LGHNA and CDR2 YSLEER come from the germline V gene.

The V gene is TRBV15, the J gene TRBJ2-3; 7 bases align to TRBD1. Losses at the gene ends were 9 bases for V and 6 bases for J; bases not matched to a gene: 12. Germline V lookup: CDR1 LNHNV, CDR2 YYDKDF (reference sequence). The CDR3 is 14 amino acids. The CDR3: CATKGAPPADTQYF. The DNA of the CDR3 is TGTGCCACTAAGGGGGCCCCCCCCGCGGATACGCAGTATTTT. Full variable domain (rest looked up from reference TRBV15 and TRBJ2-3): DAMVIQNPRYQVTQFGKPVTLSCSQTLNHNVMYWYQQKSSQAPKLLFHYYDKDFNNEADTPDNFQSRRPNTSFCFLDIRSPGLGDTAMYLCATKGAPPADTQYFGPGTRLTVL.

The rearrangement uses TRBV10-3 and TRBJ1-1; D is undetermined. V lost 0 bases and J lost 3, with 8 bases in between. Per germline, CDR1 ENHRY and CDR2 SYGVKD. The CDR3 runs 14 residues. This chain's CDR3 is CAISESGGHTEAFF. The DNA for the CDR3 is TGTGCCATCAGTGAGTCGGGAGGGCACACTGAAGCTTTCTTT.

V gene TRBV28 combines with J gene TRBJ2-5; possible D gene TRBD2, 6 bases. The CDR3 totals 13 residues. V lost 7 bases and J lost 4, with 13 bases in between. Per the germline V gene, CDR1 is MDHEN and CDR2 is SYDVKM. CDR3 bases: TGTGCCAGCAAAGGAGCGGGCGCAGAGACCCAGTACTTC. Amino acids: CASKGAGAETQYF.

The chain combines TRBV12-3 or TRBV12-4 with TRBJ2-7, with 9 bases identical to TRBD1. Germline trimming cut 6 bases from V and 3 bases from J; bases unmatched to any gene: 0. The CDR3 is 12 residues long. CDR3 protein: CASRTGGYEQYF. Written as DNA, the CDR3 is TGTGCCAGCAGGACAGGGGGCTACGAGCAGTACTTC.

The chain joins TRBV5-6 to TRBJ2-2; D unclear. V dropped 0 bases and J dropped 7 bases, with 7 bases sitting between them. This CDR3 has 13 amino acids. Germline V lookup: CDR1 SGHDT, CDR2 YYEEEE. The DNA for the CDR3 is TGTGCCAGCAGCTTGGATATCCTCGGGGAGCTGTTTTTT. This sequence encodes CASSLDILGELFF.

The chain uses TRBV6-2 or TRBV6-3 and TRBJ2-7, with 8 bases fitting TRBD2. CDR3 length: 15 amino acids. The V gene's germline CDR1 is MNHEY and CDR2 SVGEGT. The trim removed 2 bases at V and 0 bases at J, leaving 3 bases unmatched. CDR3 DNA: TGTGCCAGCAGTTACGTAGCGGGAAGCTCCTACGAGCAGTACTTC. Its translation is CASSYVAGSSYEQYF.

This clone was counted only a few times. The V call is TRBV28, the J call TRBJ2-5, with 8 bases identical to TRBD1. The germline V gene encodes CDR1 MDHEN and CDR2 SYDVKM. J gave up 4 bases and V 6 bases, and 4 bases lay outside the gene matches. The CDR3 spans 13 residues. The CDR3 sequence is CASSRTGLETQYF. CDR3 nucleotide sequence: TGTGCCAGCAGCCGGACAGGGTTAGAGACCCAGTACTTC.

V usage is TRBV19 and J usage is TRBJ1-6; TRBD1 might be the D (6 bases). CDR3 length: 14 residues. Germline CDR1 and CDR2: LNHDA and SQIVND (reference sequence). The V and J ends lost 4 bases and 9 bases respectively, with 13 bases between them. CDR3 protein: CASSNTGQSSPLHF. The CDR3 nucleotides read TGTGCCAGTAGTAACACAGGGCAGAGTTCACCCCTCCACTTT.

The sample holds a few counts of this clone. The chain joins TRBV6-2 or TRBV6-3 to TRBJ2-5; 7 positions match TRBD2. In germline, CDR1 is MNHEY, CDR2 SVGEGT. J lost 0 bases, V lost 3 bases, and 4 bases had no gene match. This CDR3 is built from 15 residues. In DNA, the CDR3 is TGTGCCAGCAGTTATCTAGCGGAGAACCAAGAGACCCAGTACTTC. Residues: CASSYLAENQETQYF.

The CDR3 sequence: CATSAGGTGNNEQFF. CDR3 sequence (DNA): TGTGCCACCAGTGCGGGCGGGACAGGGAACAATGAGCAGTTCTTC. V is TRBV24-1 and J is TRBJ2-1; 9 bases align to TRBD1. The ends lost 5 bases at V and 5 bases at J; junction bases unmatched: 6. Germline CDR1 and CDR2: KGHDR and SFDVKD. This CDR3 is 15 amino acids long.

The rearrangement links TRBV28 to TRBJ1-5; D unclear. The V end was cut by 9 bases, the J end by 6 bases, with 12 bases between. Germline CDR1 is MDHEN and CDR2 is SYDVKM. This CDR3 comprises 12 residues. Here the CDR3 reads CASTRLGQPQHF. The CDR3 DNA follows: TGTGCCAGTACTAGGCTCGGTCAGCCCCAGCATTTT.

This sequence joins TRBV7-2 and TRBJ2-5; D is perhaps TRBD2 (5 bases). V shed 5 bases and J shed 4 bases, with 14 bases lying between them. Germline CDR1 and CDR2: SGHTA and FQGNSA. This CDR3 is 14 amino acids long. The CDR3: CASSPDRGVETQYF. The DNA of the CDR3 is TGTGCCAGCAGCCCTGACCGGGGTGTAGAGACCCAGTACTTC.

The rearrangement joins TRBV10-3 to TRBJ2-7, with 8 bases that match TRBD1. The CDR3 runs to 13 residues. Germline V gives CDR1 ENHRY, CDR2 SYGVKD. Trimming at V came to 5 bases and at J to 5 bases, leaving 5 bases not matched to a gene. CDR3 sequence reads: CAISYQGAHEQYF. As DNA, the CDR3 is TGTGCCATCAGTTACCAGGGGGCCCACGAGCAGTACTTC.

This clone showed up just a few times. CDR3 in amino acids: CASRGAEQGSYNEQFF. CDR3 coding DNA: TGTGCCAGCCGGGGAGCGGAGCAGGGGTCCTACAATGAGCAGTTCTTC. This rearrangement joins TRBV6-6 to TRBJ2-1; possibly TRBD1 for D (6 bases). V shed 8 bases and J shed 1 base, with 18 bases lying between them. The CDR3 sequence is 16 residues long. Per the germline V gene, CDR1 is MNHNY and CDR2 is SVGAGI (reference sequence).

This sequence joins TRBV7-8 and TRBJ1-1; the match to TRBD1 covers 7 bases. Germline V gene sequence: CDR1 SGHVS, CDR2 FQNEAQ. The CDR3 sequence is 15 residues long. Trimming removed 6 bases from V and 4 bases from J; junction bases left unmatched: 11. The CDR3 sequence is CASRLQGSDGTEAFF. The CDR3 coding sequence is TGTGCCAGCAGATTACAGGGGTCGGACGGCACTGAAGCTTTCTTT.

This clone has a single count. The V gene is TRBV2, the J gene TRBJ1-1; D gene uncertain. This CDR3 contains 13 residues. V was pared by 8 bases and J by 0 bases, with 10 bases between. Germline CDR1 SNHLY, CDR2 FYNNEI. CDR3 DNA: TGTGCCAGCGTACAGACGCTGAACACTGAAGCTTTCTTT. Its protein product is CASVQTLNTEAFF.

The CDR3 DNA reads as TGTGCCAGCTCCGGGGACAGAGTTACGATAGAGCAGTACTTC. Protein product: CASSGDRVTIEQYF. The genes are TRBV2 and TRBJ2-7; 7 nucleotides align to TRBD1. The CDR3 is 14 residues long. The J segment lost 7 bases and the V segment lost 8 bases, leaving 14 bases of the junction unmatched. Germline loops: CDR1 SNHLY, CDR2 FYNNEI.

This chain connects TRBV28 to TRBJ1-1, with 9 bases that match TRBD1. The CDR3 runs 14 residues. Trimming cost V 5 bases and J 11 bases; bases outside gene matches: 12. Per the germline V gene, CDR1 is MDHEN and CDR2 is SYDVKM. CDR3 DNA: TGTGCCAGCAGTATCACCCTACAGGGGGCGGGGGCTTTCTTT. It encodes CASSITLQGAGAFF.

The DNA for the CDR3 is TGTGCCAGCAGTTTACCCCCTAGCGGGAGTACAGATACGCAGTATTTT. Residues: CASSLPPSGSTDTQYF. This chain joins TRBV28 and TRBJ2-3; 10 bases align to TRBD2. V lost 2 bases, J lost 3 bases, and 5 bases stayed unmatched. Germline CDR1 reads MDHEN; CDR2 reads SYDVKM. This CDR3 region has 16 residues.

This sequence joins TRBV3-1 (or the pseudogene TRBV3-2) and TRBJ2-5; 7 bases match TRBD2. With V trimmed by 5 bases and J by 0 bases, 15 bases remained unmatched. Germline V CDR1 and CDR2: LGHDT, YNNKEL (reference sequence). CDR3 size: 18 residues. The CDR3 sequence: CASSSRAGGEGYQETQYF. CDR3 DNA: TGTGCCAGCAGCTCCCGAGCGGGTGGGGAGGGGTACCAAGAGACCCAGTACTTC.

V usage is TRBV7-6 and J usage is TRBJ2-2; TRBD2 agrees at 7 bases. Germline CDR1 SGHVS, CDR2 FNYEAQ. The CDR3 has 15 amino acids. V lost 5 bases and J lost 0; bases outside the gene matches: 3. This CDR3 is CASSSLAANTGELFF. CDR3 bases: TGTGCCAGCAGCAGTCTAGCGGCGAACACCGGGGAGCTGTTTTTT. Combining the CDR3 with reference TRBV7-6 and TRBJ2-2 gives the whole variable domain GAGVSQSPRYKVTKRGQDVALRCDPISGHVSLYWYRQALGQGPEFLTYFNYEAQQDKSGLPNDRFSAERPEGSISTLTIQRTEQRDSAMYRCASSSLAANTGELFFGEGSRLTVL.

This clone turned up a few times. This CDR3 reads CASSQGSTGNYGYTF. CDR3 DNA: TGTGCCAGCAGCCAAGGATCGACAGGGAACTATGGCTACACCTTC. V and J are TRBV4-2 and TRBJ1-2; 7 bases are a match to TRBD1. There are 15 residues in the CDR3. V shed 1 base, J shed 2 bases, and the junction held 4 bases outside the gene matches. Germline loops: CDR1 LGHNA, CDR2 YNFKEQ.

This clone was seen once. The CDR3 here is CASTLGGIVAGENTGELFF. CDR3 coding DNA: TGTGCCAGCACCCTTGGGGGTATTGTAGCGGGAGAAAACACCGGGGAGCTGTTTTTT. This chain links TRBV11-2 with TRBJ2-2; 9 nucleotides line up with TRBD2. The CDR3 runs to 19 residues. After removal of 7 bases from V and 2 bases from J, the junction contained 17 bases not matched to a gene. Germline V CDR1 and CDR2: SGHAT, FQNNGV. The entire variable domain, with the rest obtained from reference TRBV11-2 and TRBJ2-2, is as follows: EAGVAQSPRYKIIEKRQSVAFWCNPISGHATLYWYQQILGQGPKLLIQFQNNGVVDDSQLPKDRFSAERLKGVDSTLKIQPAKLEDSAVYLCASTLGGIVAGENTGELFFGEGSRLTVL.

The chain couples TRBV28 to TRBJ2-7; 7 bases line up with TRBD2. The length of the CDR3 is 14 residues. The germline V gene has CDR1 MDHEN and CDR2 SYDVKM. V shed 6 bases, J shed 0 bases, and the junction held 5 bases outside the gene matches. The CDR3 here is CASRKTSLSYEQYF. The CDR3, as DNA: TGTGCCAGCAGGAAGACTAGCCTCTCCTACGAGCAGTACTTC.

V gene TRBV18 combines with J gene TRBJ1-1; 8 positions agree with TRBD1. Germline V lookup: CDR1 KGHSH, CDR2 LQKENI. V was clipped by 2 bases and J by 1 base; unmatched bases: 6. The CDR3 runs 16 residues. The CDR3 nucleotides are TGTGCCAGCTCACCAGGCAGGGGGCACTCGAACACTGAAGCTTTCTTT. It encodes CASSPGRGHSNTEAFF.